The T cell receptor beta chain under discussion was sequenced for a study of blood T cells in healthy people across ages (dated by TCRdb to the mid-2010s). In the study overall: Template switching captured roughly one uniquely barcoded TCR beta cDNA molecule per two T cells in model experiments. Age-related changes in TCR beta repertoire diversity were measured in the study by deep sequencing normalized with unique cDNA molecular identifiers. The donors were split into four age groups: young (average 16 years), middle-aged (39), aged (approximately 59) and long-lived (82). To avoid experimental bias, donors of different ages were randomly spread across the sequencing lanes. The study analyzed two additional independent replicas of 1 million unique cDNA reads from the same blood draw for two donors, one aged 18 to 30 and one aged 80 or older. Study-wide findings and limitations: Observed TCR beta diversity correlated strongly with the percentage of naive T cells measured by flow cytometry. Estimates of total diversity based on one million sequenced T cells were considered lower bounds and underestimates. Conclusive comparison of naive and antigen-experienced compartments was prevented by the profiling of bulk unsorted PBMCs. The CMV infection status of donors was not known, potentially confounding age-related changes in expanded clonotypes. As age increased, observed TCR beta diversity per million T cells dropped in a roughly linear way, and a significant reduction was already evident by age 40. Compared with the aged group, the long-lived group had more naive CD4+ T cells, fewer expanded clones and increased TCR diversity, suggesting age selection.

Systemically healthy Caucasian individuals from Russia, some 36 in total and aged about 6 to 100 years, were included as donors. Each donor gave around 9 milliliters of peripheral blood, collected into EDTA-treated Vacutainer tubes. PBMCs were isolated by Ficoll-Paque density-gradient centrifugation, with at least 6 million obtained per sample. Total RNA, at least 5 micrograms per sample, was extracted from PBMCs with Trizol reagent. Naive CD45RAhigh/CD27high T cell percentages were measured by flow cytometry on a PBMC aliquot from every donor. The protocol used for the library was 5' RACE. Sequenced using an Illumina HiSeq 2500. A second roughly 7 to 11 cycle PCR used a sample-barcoded 5' primer and a J-beta primer mix. Each TCR beta cDNA molecule received a unique molecular identifier from a template-switch 5' adaptor carrying 12 random nucleotides. Each sample yielded at least 2.5 million CDR3-containing paired-end reads. First-strand cDNA synthesis was performed from all RNA using the Mint cDNA synthesis kit, with priming by a TRBC-specific oligonucleotide. All cDNA was treated with uracil-DNA glycosylase and then went through a first 18-cycle PCR with the universal primers M1SS and BC2_uni_R. In the authors' own workflow: Each sample was normalized by randomly selecting 1 million high-quality reads, each carrying a distinct molecular identifier. Instead of being binned into consensus sequences, reads that shared molecular identifiers were thrown out. MiTCR, run with a Q25 quality threshold and the strictest error-elimination algorithm, handled CDR3 identification, clonotype clustering and error correction. A nonparametric unseen species model using Euler transformation provided a lower-bound estimate of total TCR beta diversity. In TCRdb, the public reads were trimmed at Q25 with fastp and aligned with MiXCR, with productive beta chains retained. Rows matching on CDR3 protein sequence are summarized as one entry with the most common DNA and genes. These V and J calls originate from TCRdb's pipeline instead of the authors' own analysis. The sample table holds 890,000 or so distinct CDR3 sequences, of which approximately 65% were seen once. Together, the top ten hold 28% of the sample.

Concerning this clonotype itself: The antigen it binds to is not known. Base qualities are missing; no much larger clone stands one base away.

The clonotype comes from a young man in good health. Specimen: blood.

CDR3 sequence: CASRRTGLAGVYEQYF. The sequence in DNA is TGTGCCAGCAGGCGGACAGGACTAGCGGGGGTATACGAGCAGTACTTC. Here the chain combines TRBV6-5 and TRBJ2-7; 13 bases in between match TRBD2. V and J are trimmed by 6 bases and 4 bases, and the gene matches miss 9 bases of the junction. Reading from cysteine to phenylalanine, the CDR3 counts 16 amino acids. Here the CDR3 DNA is all that survives: 48 bases in frame from base 1. Based on the germline V gene, the CDR1 and CDR2 sequences are MNHEY and SVGAGI.